This T cell receptor (beta chain) was captured in a study of blood T cells in healthy people across ages. Turning to the study itself: The template switching approach captured approximately one barcoded beta molecule for every two T cells.

This clonotype showed up just once. No antigen is known for it. The V end was cut by 4 bases, the J end by 7 bases, with 12 bases between. Germline values: CDR1 SGHVS, CDR2 FNYEAQ. The CDR3 length is 13 residues. A sample-barcoded 5' primer and a J-beta primer mix were used in a second PCR of roughly 7 to 11 cycles. TCRdb redid the calling of the 5' RACE reads with MiXCR, one entry per CDR3 protein. Among about 1.8 million distinct CDR3 sequences listed, less than 50% were seen once. Study conclusions and caveats: Age advanced and TCR beta diversity per million T cells fell, roughly linearly. Underestimates were what the diversity estimates from one million T cells were considered to be.

The sequenced material came from blood. The V call is TRBV7-6, the J call TRBJ2-3; TRBD2 is a possible D gene (5 bases). This receptor was obtained from a woman in her forties in good health. CDR3 protein: CASSSGHGNTQYF. CDR3 bases: TGTGCCAGCAGCTCGGGTCACGGGAATACGCAGTATTTT.